The 29 T cell receptor beta chains below all came from one sample that was sequenced in a study of control samples from healthy donors and cancer patients. Sequenced by immunoSEQ multiplex PCR; TCRdb stores in-frame clones only, minus some. Seen here are about 92,000 clones, roughly 78% observed once, and the top ten hold approximately 9.4%. The specimen was blood. These receptors originate from an older woman in good health.

V and J are TRBV5-1 and TRBJ2-7; TRBD2 matches at 9 bases. The V segment lost 2 bases and the J segment 5 bases; nucleotides outside the gene matches: 5. CDR3 length equals 14 residues. Germline V CDR1 and CDR2: SGHRS, YFSETQ. CDR3 nucleotides: TGCGCCAGCAGCTTCGGTCTAGCGGGACACGAGCAGTACTTC. It specifies CASSFGLAGHEQYF.

V usage is TRBV3-1 (or the pseudogene TRBV3-2) and J usage is TRBJ2-1; 8 bases line up with TRBD2. With 5 bases clipped from V and 3 bases from J, the junction kept 6 bases outside the gene matches. The CDR3 sequence is 15 residues long. Germline V lookup: CDR1 LGHDT, CDR2 YNNKEL (reference sequence). The CDR3, as DNA: TGTGCCAGCAGCAAAATAGCGGGACGCTACAATGAGCAGTTCTTC. This gives the protein CASSKIAGRYNEQFF.

The rearrangement uses TRBV28 and TRBJ2-1; the D is unclear. The germline CDR1 and CDR2 sequences are MDHEN and SYDVKM. This CDR3 is built from 12 residues. V was trimmed by 3 bases and J by 4 bases, leaving 4 bases between them. The CDR3 spells CASSFQYNEQFF. The CDR3 DNA reads TGTGCCAGCAGTTTCCAGTACAATGAGCAGTTCTTC.

Only a few counts were recorded for this clone. The V call is TRBV29-1, the J call TRBJ1-1; D perhaps matches TRBD1 (5 bases). The CDR3 contains 13 residues. Trimming left V 8 bases short and J 1 base short, with 14 bases between. Germline assignment: CDR1 SQVTM and CDR2 ANQGSEA. The CDR3 region has the DNA TGCAGCCCGAGGCGGACATCGAACACTGAAGCTTTCTTT. It yields the protein CSPRRTSNTEAFF. Variable domain in full (rest from reference TRBV29-1 and TRBJ1-1): SAVISQKPSRDICQRGTSLTIQCQVDSQVTMMFWYRQQPGQSLTLIATANQGSEATYESGFVIDKFPISRPNLTFSTLTVSNMSPEDSSIYLCSPRRTSNTEAFFGQGTRLTVV.

This clone was seen only once. V gene TRBV27 combines with J gene TRBJ2-2, with D possibly being TRBD1 (6 bases). The CDR3 sequence is 15 residues long. Germline V gene data show CDR1 as MNHEY and CDR2 as SMNVEV (reference sequence). V lost 5 bases, J lost 0 bases, and 10 bases lay in between. CDR3 region: CASSPGGPNTGELFF. CDR3 nucleotide sequence: TGTGCCAGCAGTCCTGGGGGCCCGAACACCGGGGAGCTGTTTTTT.

The V gene is TRBV7-2, the J gene TRBJ2-5; D remains ambiguous. Germline CDR1 reads SGHTA; CDR2 reads FQGNSA. Trimming shortened V by 5 bases and J by 2 bases, and 9 bases separated the two germline ends. This CDR3 is 13 amino acids long. CDR3 residues: CASSKTLQETQYF. CDR3 nucleotides: TGTGCCAGCAGCAAGACATTACAAGAGACCCAGTACTTC. The complete variable domain, with remaining parts taken from reference TRBV7-2 and TRBJ2-5, reads GAGVSQSPSNKVTEKGKDVELRCDPISGHTALYWYRQSLGQGLEFLIYFQGNSAPDKSGLPSDRFSAERTGGSVSTLTIQRTQQEDSAVYLCASSKTLQETQYFGPGTRLLVL.

The V gene is TRBV29-1, the J gene TRBJ1-4, with D hard to call. Germline-derived CDR1 and CDR2 are SQVTM and ANQGSEA. This CDR3 is 12 amino acids long. Trimming removed 8 bases from V and 5 bases from J, with 12 bases in between. Here the CDR3 DNA reads TGCAGCTCGCGGACGGGGAATGAAAAACTGTTTTTT. As protein: CSSRTGNEKLFF.

The V and J genes are TRBV5-1 and TRBJ2-3; 7 positions agree with TRBD2. The CDR3 is 17 residues long. Germline V gene lookup returns CDR1 SGHRS and CDR2 YFSETQ. Germline trimming cut 4 bases from V and 1 base from J; bases unmatched to any gene: 12. The chain's CDR3 is CASSPGVAGVGTDTQYF. As DNA, the CDR3 is TGCGCCAGCAGCCCGGGTGTTGCGGGAGTCGGCACAGATACGCAGTATTTT. The full variable domain, completed using reference TRBV5-1 and TRBJ2-3, is KAGVTQTPRYLIKTRGQQVTLSCSPISGHRSVSWYQQTPGQGLQFLFEYFSETQRNKGNFPGRFSGRQFSNSRSEMNVSTLELGDSALYLCASSPGVAGVGTDTQYFGPGTRLTVL.

The V and J genes are TRBV6-6 and TRBJ1-2; D might be TRBD1 (5 bases). The CDR3 consists of 13 residues. CDR1 and CDR2 from the germline V gene are MNHNY and SVGAGI (reference sequence). V was cut by 6 bases and J by 3 bases, with 11 bases left in between. The CDR3 spells CASSLGQYYGYTF. CDR3 in DNA: TGTGCCAGCAGCCTTGGACAATACTATGGCTACACCTTC.

V and J are TRBV11-2 and TRBJ2-1; 10 nucleotides match TRBD1. The germline V gene encodes CDR1 SGHAT and CDR2 FQNNGV. J gave up 6 bases and V 1 base, and 3 bases lay outside the gene matches. This CDR3 is built from 15 residues. CDR3 region: CASSLARTGGNEQFF. In DNA, the CDR3 is TGTGCCAGCAGCTTAGCTAGGACAGGGGGCAATGAGCAGTTCTTC. Looking up the rest from reference TRBV11-2 and TRBJ2-1 gives the full variable domain: EAGVAQSPRYKIIEKRQSVAFWCNPISGHATLYWYQQILGQGPKLLIQFQNNGVVDDSQLPKDRFSAERLKGVDSTLKIQPAKLEDSAVYLCASSLARTGGNEQFFGPGTRLTVL.

Only one count was recorded for this clone. CDR3 nucleotide sequence: TGTGCCAGTAGTATCTTGGCAAGACGGACCAATCAGCCCCAGCATTTT. Translation: CASSILARRTNQPQHF. The chain has TRBV19 and TRBJ1-5; D uncertain. The CDR3 is 16 residues long. CDR1 and CDR2 (germline): LNHDA, SQIVND (reference sequence). Trimming left V 3 bases short and J 3 bases short, with 15 bases between.

The chain employs TRBV5-1 and TRBJ2-3; 8 nucleotides line up with TRBD1. CDR3 length equals 15 residues. V dropped 4 bases and J dropped 6; count of bases not matched to a gene: 10. Looked up from germline, CDR1 is SGHRS and CDR2 is YFSETQ. The CDR3 sequence: CASSRSPGGADTQYF. For the CDR3, the DNA is TGCGCCAGCAGCCGATCTCCAGGGGGCGCGGATACGCAGTATTTT.

The chain recombines TRBV7-8 with TRBJ1-4; no definite D call. Trimming pared 7 bases from V and 8 bases from J, leaving 17 bases between. This CDR3 is 14 amino acids long. Germline CDR1 is SGHVS and CDR2 is FQNEAQ. The CDR3, as DNA: TGTGCCAGCACCCCCTCGGGCAGATACGAAAAACTGTTTTTT. Its translation: CASTPSGRYEKLFF.

The rearrangement joins TRBV29-1 to TRBJ1-2; 9 nucleotides match TRBD1. V lost 4 bases and J lost 2; bases outside the gene matches: 2. CDR1 and CDR2 from the germline V gene are SQVTM and ANQGSEA. The CDR3 runs to 13 residues. Here the CDR3 reads CSVGGTGNYGYTF. CDR3 nucleotide sequence: TGCAGCGTTGGGGGGACAGGGAACTATGGCTACACCTTC.

Regarding this clone: One end of the junction fails to match germline, which may point to a read error. J is TRBJ1-1 and V is TRBV27; D unclear. Looked up from germline, CDR1 is MNHEY and CDR2 is SMNVEV (reference sequence). The CDR3 loop spans 13 amino acids. The CDR3 DNA reads as TGTGCCAGCAGTTTCCGGCGGAACAGTGAAGCTTTCTTT. This codes for CASSFRRNSEAFF.

This clone occurred a few times. The chain couples TRBV5-1 to TRBJ1-4, with a weak D call TRBD1 (5 bases). This CDR3 region has 14 residues. Germline V gene data show CDR1 as SGHRS and CDR2 as YFSETQ. The V end was cut by 2 bases, the J end by 5 bases, with 10 bases between. The CDR3 bases are TGCGCCAGCAGCTTATCAGGGTTGAATGAAAAACTGTTTTTT. Translating gives CASSLSGLNEKLFF.

This chain connects TRBV7-2 to TRBJ2-1, with D possibly being TRBD2 (6 bases). From germline, CDR1 is SGHTA and CDR2 FQGNSA. The CDR3 is 14 residues long. Trimming took off 2 bases at V and 5 bases at J, with 10 bases between the two ends. CDR3 sequence (DNA): TGTGCCAGCAGCTTATATGCTAGCGACAATGAGCAGTTCTTC. Amino acids: CASSLYASDNEQFF.

The chain has TRBV7-2 and TRBJ2-1; D is undetermined. Per germline, CDR1 SGHTA and CDR2 FQGNSA. This CDR3 spans 14 amino acids. With 5 bases removed from V and 8 bases from J, the gap between germline ends came to 16 bases. In DNA, the CDR3 is TGTGCCAGCAGCCCGATCGGTCTTCGGGATGAGCAGTTCTTC. Translating it yields CASSPIGLRDEQFF.

This clone came up a few times. V is TRBV2 and J is TRBJ2-1, with 7 bases matching TRBD1. The length of the CDR3 is 15 residues. Unmatched junction bases numbered 5, after V lost 6 bases and J lost 0 bases. The V gene's germline CDR1 is SNHLY and CDR2 FYNNEI. In nucleotides, the CDR3 is TGTGCCAGCAGAGAGACAGGGAGCTCCTACAATGAGCAGTTCTTC. Encoded protein: CASRETGSSYNEQFF. Combining the CDR3 with reference TRBV2 and TRBJ2-1 gives the whole variable domain EPEVTQTPSHQVTQMGQEVILRCVPISNHLYFYWYRQILGQKVEFLVSFYNNEISEKSEIFDDQFSVERPDGSNFTLKIRSTKLEDSAMYFCASRETGSSYNEQFFGPGTRLTVL.

The J gene is TRBJ1-1, the V gene TRBV10-3; TRBD1 matches 9 bases. This CDR3 region has 17 residues. The germline gives CDR1 ENHRY, CDR2 SYGVKD. V was pared by 4 bases and J by 3 bases, with 12 bases of the junction left unmatched. The CDR3: CAISAPIGQGTDTEAFF. The CDR3 DNA reads as TGTGCCATCAGTGCCCCTATTGGACAGGGGACTGACACTGAAGCTTTCTTT.

The chain employs TRBV10-3 and TRBJ1-3; 9 bases are a match to TRBD1. This CDR3 comprises 15 residues. V shed 10 bases, J shed 4 bases, and the junction held 11 bases outside the gene matches. Germline CDR1 and CDR2: ENHRY and SYGVKD. The CDR3 here is CATAQGQGQGNTIYF. CDR3 DNA: TGTGCCACCGCTCAAGGACAGGGGCAAGGAAACACCATATATTTT.

This clone was seen more than once but under ten times. The chain carries TRBV4-1 and TRBJ2-1; TRBD2 is a possible D gene (6 bases). Germline V CDR1 and CDR2: MGHRA, YSYEKL. The V and J ends lost 4 bases and 0 bases respectively, with 13 bases between them. This CDR3 is built from 16 residues. The CDR3 spells CASSRGAGRSYNEQFF. As DNA, the CDR3 is TGCGCCAGCAGCCGGGGAGCGGGCCGCTCCTACAATGAGCAGTTCTTC.

This clone was observed a single time. V usage is TRBV7-2 and J usage is TRBJ2-5; D remains ambiguous. The V and J ends lost 10 bases and 6 bases respectively, with 15 bases between them. Germline CDR1 reads SGHTA; CDR2 reads FQGNSA. This CDR3 contains 12 residues. The CDR3 region has the DNA TGTGCCAACGGCGACCCAGGACAGACCCAGTACTTC. It codes for CANGDPGQTQYF.

This clone was detected once. The chain combines TRBV7-2 with TRBJ2-5; TRBD2 might be the D (5 bases). Trimming cost V 0 bases and J 7 bases, with 12 bases left between them. CDR1 is SGHTA, CDR2 FQGNSA, per germline. The CDR3 runs 14 residues. CDR3: CASSLAPSSGTQYF. CDR3 nucleotide sequence: TGTGCCAGCAGCTTAGCCCCCTCGAGCGGGACCCAGTACTTC.

CDR3 loop: CASSEAPALGTLHF. In nucleotides, the CDR3 is TGTGCCAGCAGTGAAGCTCCAGCTTTAGGGACCCTCCACTTT. The chain carries TRBV6-1 and TRBJ1-6; D is undetermined. V was clipped by 0 bases and J by 14 bases, with 14 bases between them. This CDR3 contains 14 residues. Germline CDR1 is MNHNS and CDR2 is SASEGT.

The chain carries TRBV28 and TRBJ1-6; D gene uncertain. V lost 8 bases and J lost 10, with 15 bases in between. CDR3 length equals 13 residues. Germline-derived CDR1 and CDR2 are MDHEN and SYDVKM. DNA for the CDR3: TGTGCCAGCGGAGGATCCGGAGGGTCACCCCTCCACTTT. It is translated as CASGGSGGSPLHF.

The rearrangement links TRBV11-2 to TRBJ2-1; D uncertain. V shed 2 bases and J shed 2 bases, with 19 bases lying between them. Germline V gene sequence: CDR1 SGHAT, CDR2 FQNNGV. This CDR3 region has 18 residues. The CDR3 coding sequence is TGTGCCAGCAGCTTAAGGCCCACCCGGATATCCCCCTACAATGAGCAGTTCTTC. Its translation is CASSLRPTRISPYNEQFF.

The CDR3: CASSLPQRGVYEQYF. DNA for the CDR3: TGTGCCAGCAGTTTACCTCAGCGGGGGGTCTACGAGCAGTACTTC. The rearrangement joins TRBV27 to TRBJ2-7, with TRBD2 identical over 9 bases. This CDR3 contains 15 residues. After removal of 2 bases from V and 3 bases from J, the junction contained 5 bases not matched to a gene. Germline V gives CDR1 MNHEY, CDR2 SMNVEV (reference sequence).

With respect to this clone: One junction end disagrees with the germline gene, perhaps due to a read error. Other DNA sequences in this specimen translate into the identical CDR3. This chain connects TRBV27 to TRBJ2-3, with D possibly TRBD2 on 5 matching bases. The CDR3 has 13 residues. Germline V gene lookup returns CDR1 MNHEY and CDR2 SMNVEV (reference sequence). CDR3 DNA: TGTGCCAGCTCTTCCCTAGCTCCAGATACACAGTATTTT. This sequence encodes CASSSLAPDTQYF.